A single sample is the source of the 18 T cell receptor beta chains below, sequenced in a study of CDR3 diversity in severe acne. TCRdb re-called the PCR reads through MiXCR, storing one row per CDR3 protein. The sample has roughly 79,000 distinct CDR3 sequences; less than 65% are singletons. Sequencing was done on a sample of blood. Receptors originate from a male donor with severe acne vulgaris.

The chain is built from TRBV9 and TRBJ2-1, with D possibly TRBD2 on 5 matching bases. This CDR3 is built from 15 residues. Looked up from germline, CDR1 is SGDLS and CDR2 is YYNGEE. V was shortened by 3 bases and J by 0 bases, with 10 bases between the two germline ends. CDR3 nucleotide sequence: TGTGCCAGCAGCGATTTAGGGAGCTCCTACAATGAGCAGTTCTTC. Residues: CASSDLGSSYNEQFF.

Relative to its sample, this clonotype is medium-sized. This rearrangement joins TRBV20-1 to TRBJ2-2; maybe TRBD2 (5 bases). The ends were cut back, 0 bases at V and 3 bases at J, with 14 bases in the middle. CDR1 is DFQATT, CDR2 SNEGSKA, per germline (reference sequence). The CDR3 contains 16 residues. This chain's CDR3 is CSARDHQRSYTGELFF. CDR3 nucleotides: TGCAGTGCTAGAGACCATCAGCGGAGTTACACCGGGGAGCTGTTTTTT.

This CDR3 is CASSSRTVVSGNTIYF. As DNA, the CDR3 is TGTGCCAGCAGTTCGCGGACTGTGGTCTCTGGAAACACCATATATTTT. The V and J genes are TRBV25-1 and TRBJ1-3, with D unclear. Trimming removed 5 bases at V and 0 bases at J, with 14 bases between. Germline values: CDR1 MGHDK, CDR2 SYGVNS. The CDR3 extends over 16 amino acids.

This clonotype was counted only a few times. CDR3 DNA sequence: TGCGCCAGCAGTCAAGCCGGGACAGGGGTTACTGAAGCTTTCTTT. The encoded protein is CASSQAGTGVTEAFF. The chain carries TRBV5-1 and TRBJ1-1, with 10 bases that match TRBD1. Looked up from germline, CDR1 is SGHRS and CDR2 is YFSETQ. The length of the CDR3 is 15 residues. V lost 5 bases and J lost 5; bases outside the gene matches: 9. Full variable domain (rest looked up from reference TRBV5-1 and TRBJ1-1): KAGVTQTPRYLIKTRGQQVTLSCSPISGHRSVSWYQQTPGQGLQFLFEYFSETQRNKGNFPGRFSGRQFSNSRSEMNVSTLELGDSALYLCASSQAGTGVTEAFFGQGTRLTVV.

V and J are TRBV11-1 and TRBJ2-5; possibly TRBD1 or TRBD2 for D (5 bases each). CDR3 size: 16 residues. Germline V gene sequence: CDR1 SGHAT, CDR2 FQDESV (reference sequence). Trimming took off 6 bases at V and 5 bases at J, with 22 bases between the two ends. This CDR3 is CASSLEWDPSAETQYF. As DNA, the CDR3 is TGTGCCAGCAGTCTAGAGTGGGACCCCAGCGCGGAGACCCAGTACTTC.

This rearrangement joins TRBV4-2 to TRBJ2-6; D is undetermined. The V and J ends lost 1 base and 2 bases respectively, with 6 bases between them. CDR3 length: 15 residues. Germline CDR1 and CDR2: LGHNA and YNFKEQ. CDR3 residues: CASSQVETGANVLTF. In DNA form, the CDR3 reads TGTGCCAGCAGCCAAGTTGAGACTGGGGCCAACGTCCTGACTTTC.

The sample holds many counts of this clonotype. The chain is built from TRBV18 and TRBJ2-5; D is possibly TRBD1 (5 bases). The CDR3 sequence is 14 residues long. The V end was cut by 0 bases, the J end by 5 bases, with 10 bases between. Germline CDR1 and CDR2: KGHSH and LQKENI. The CDR3 coding sequence is TGTGCCAGCTCACCACCGGGGCTTTTGGAGACCCAGTACTTC. Residues: CASSPPGLLETQYF.

This clonotype was observed at least ten times. V and J are TRBV7-6 and TRBJ2-7; 9 bases are shared with TRBD2. This CDR3 comprises 16 residues. Trimming took 5 bases from V and 3 from J; bases not matched to a gene: 11. CDR1 and CDR2 from the germline V gene are SGHVS and FNYEAQ. The CDR3 DNA follows: TGTGCCAGCAGCAATCCCGGGGCGGGGGGGGTCTACGAGCAGTACTTC. Protein: CASSNPGAGGVYEQYF.

The rearrangement joins TRBV19 to TRBJ1-5; D unresolved. CDR1 is LNHDA, CDR2 SQIVND, per germline (reference sequence). This CDR3 has 13 amino acids. The V end was cut by 3 bases, the J end by 6 bases, with 9 bases between. The CDR3: CASSMGSGQPQHF. The DNA of the CDR3 is TGTGCCAGTAGTATGGGGTCGGGTCAGCCCCAGCATTTT.

In this sample, this clonotype turned up many times. The gene calls are TRBV5-1 and TRBJ2-2; D may match TRBD1 or TRBD2 (5 bases each). Germline CDR1 is SGHRS and CDR2 is YFSETQ. The CDR3 contains 14 residues. Trimming cost V 1 base and J 10 bases, with 14 bases left between them. The CDR3 DNA reads as TGCGCCAGCAGCTTGAACGCAGGGACGGTGGAGCTGTTTTTT. It is translated as CASSLNAGTVELFF.

At least ten counts were recorded for this clonotype. V and J are TRBV20-1 and TRBJ1-5, with D unclear. The CDR3 is 17 residues long. Trimming stripped 2 bases from V and 0 bases from J, with 17 bases between. The germline V gene has CDR1 DFQATT and CDR2 SNEGSKA (reference sequence). The chain's CDR3 is CSARPADGGYSNQPQHF. The CDR3 DNA reads as TGCAGTGCTAGACCCGCGGACGGTGGATATAGCAATCAGCCCCAGCATTTT.

The chain has TRBV13 and TRBJ2-1, with 9 positions matching TRBD2. Germline CDR1 is PRHDT and CDR2 is FYEKMQ (reference sequence). This CDR3 has 17 amino acids. Germline trimming cut 5 bases from V and 6 bases from J; bases unmatched to any gene: 14. In DNA, the CDR3 is TGTGCCAGCAGCCCCAGGGAGGCTAGCGGGACGGGCAATGAGCAGTTCTTC. Residues: CASSPREASGTGNEQFF.

This clonotype has only one observation. This chain uses TRBV4-2 with TRBJ1-2; D perhaps matches TRBD1 (6 bases). Trimming took off 3 bases at V and 10 bases at J, with 24 bases between the two ends. The CDR3 is 16 amino acids. CDR1 and CDR2 from the germline V gene are LGHNA and YNFKEQ. The chain's CDR3 is CASSQLWSGRGIDYTF. CDR3 nucleotide sequence: TGTGCCAGCAGCCAGCTCTGGAGCGGGAGGGGGATCGACTACACCTTC.

The rearrangement joins TRBV10-1 to TRBJ1-2; tentatively, D is TRBD1 (5 bases). The CDR3 length is 13 residues. Germline V CDR1 and CDR2: WNHNN, SYGVQD (reference sequence). The V end was cut by 6 bases, the J end by 8 bases, with 16 bases between. This CDR3 is CASSAAGTVGYTF. In DNA form, the CDR3 reads TGCGCCAGCAGCGCGGCCGGGACTGTCGGCTACACCTTC.

The chain employs TRBV10-3 and TRBJ1-3; D remains unclear. Trimming took 0 bases from V and 4 from J, leaving 4 bases between them. The CDR3 is 13 amino acids. Germline V gene data show CDR1 as ENHRY and CDR2 as SYGVKD. The chain's CDR3 is CAISESGGNTIYF. The DNA of the CDR3 is TGTGCCATCAGTGAGTCGGGGGGAAACACCATATATTTT.

As for this clonotype: A much larger clonotype is one base distant, so this may be a read error. It is unclear where the CDR3 begins or ends on the DNA, so no DNA is shown, and the CDR3 is as TCRdb lists it. The chain has TRBV5-6 and TRBJ2-7; TRBD1, the D gene given by the table, was not confirmed from the DNA. The germline V gene has CDR1 SGHDT and CDR2 YYEEEE. The length of the CDR3 is 16 amino acids, counting both ends. Here the CDR3 reads CASSLVGTGAAYERYF.

Details on this clonotype: A junction end diverges from the germline sequence, so it may reflect a read error. V usage is TRBV7-9 and J usage is TRBJ1-6; D may be TRBD1 (6 bases). CDR3 length: 15 amino acids. Germline loops: CDR1 SEHNR, CDR2 FQNEAQ (reference sequence). The CDR3 DNA follows: TGTGCCAGCAGCATAGCTCCGGGGGCGGAATCACCCCTCCACTTT. Translating gives CASSIAPGAESPLHF. Full variable domain (remainder filled in from reference TRBV7-9 and TRBJ1-6): DTGVSQNPRHKITKRGQNVTFRCDPISEHNRLYWYRQTLGQGPEFLTYFQNEAQLEKSRLLSDRFSAERPKGSFSTLEIQRTEQGDSAMYLCASSIAPGAESPLHFGNGTRLTVT.

The chain uses TRBV15 and TRBJ1-2, with D possibly TRBD1 on 5 matching bases. Trimming shortened V by 3 bases and J by 6 bases, and 14 bases separated the two germline ends. CDR3 length: 14 residues. CDR1 is LNHNV, CDR2 YYDKDF, per germline (reference sequence). The CDR3 coding sequence is TGTGCCACCAGCAGCGAGATATGGGGGAATGGCTACACCTTC. Protein sequence: CATSSEIWGNGYTF.